The next 22 T cell receptor beta chains were all read from a single sample in a study of T cell changes during pregnancy in multiple sclerosis. Using immunoSEQ multiplex PCR, the repertoire was profiled, and TCRdb retains in-frame clones only, with some absent. The repertoire holds about 37,000 clones, with about 91% as singletons. Sample: CD4+ T cells from peripheral blood mononuclear cells, taken in the third trimester of pregnancy. The source of these receptors is a female donor in good health, enrolled as a control in a pregnancy study.

The gene calls are TRBV18 and TRBJ2-1, with TRBD2 as a possible D gene (6 bases). The CDR3 contains 15 residues. Germline values: CDR1 KGHSH, CDR2 LQKENI. V dropped 6 bases and J dropped 7 bases, with 19 bases sitting between them. The CDR3, as DNA: TGTGCCAGCTCGCCCCGACTAGGGGTGGAGAATGAGCAGTTCTTC. Its translation is CASSPRLGVENEQFF. Combining the CDR3 with reference TRBV18 and TRBJ2-1 gives the whole variable domain NAGVMQNPRHLVRRRGQEARLRCSPMKGHSHVYWYRQLPEEGLKFMVYLQKENIIDESGMPKERFSAEFPKEGPSILRIQQVVRGDSAAYFCASSPRLGVENEQFFGPGTRLTVL.

The rearrangement links TRBV9 to TRBJ2-4; a weak D match, TRBD1 (5 bases). The V end lost 0 bases, the J end lost 0 bases, and 10 bases lay between the germline ends. Germline lookup yields CDR1 SGDLS and CDR2 YYNGEE. The CDR3 is made up of 16 amino acids. This chain's CDR3 is CASSVEGNIAKNIQYF. The CDR3 DNA sequence: TGTGCCAGCAGCGTAGAGGGGAATATAGCCAAAAACATTCAGTACTTC.

This rearrangement joins TRBV30 to TRBJ1-2, with 10 bases lining up with TRBD1. V lost 0 bases and J lost 8; bases outside the gene matches: 6. The CDR3 totals 14 residues. Germline CDR1 GTSNPN, CDR2 SVGIG (reference sequence). The CDR3 DNA reads TGTGCCTGGAGTGTACGGGACAGGGGCGGAGGCTACACCTTC. It encodes CAWSVRDRGGGYTF.

The gene calls are TRBV30 and TRBJ1-2, with 9 positions matching TRBD1. Germline CDR1 is GTSNPN and CDR2 is SVGIG (reference sequence). There are 13 residues in the CDR3. V shed 5 bases, J shed 4 bases, and the junction held 5 bases outside the gene matches. The CDR3 DNA reads TGTGCCTGGGGGACAGGGCCGCGCTATGGCTACACCTTC. Protein: CAWGTGPRYGYTF.

The V and J genes are TRBV19 and TRBJ1-2; D may be TRBD1 (6 bases). V was pared by 7 bases and J by 8 bases, with 17 bases between. The CDR3 loop spans 13 amino acids. Germline loops: CDR1 LNHDA, CDR2 SQIVND (reference sequence). The CDR3 nucleotides are TGTGCCAGTACCCTCTCGCGGGGGGCAGGCTACACCTTC. It yields the protein CASTLSRGAGYTF. The full variable domain, completed using reference TRBV19 and TRBJ1-2, is DGGITQSPKYLFRKEGQNVTLSCEQNLNHDAMYWYRQDPGQGLRLIYYSQIVNDFQKGDIAEGYSVSREKKESFPLTVTSAQKNPTAFYLCASTLSRGAGYTFGSGTRLTVV.

A few counts support this clone. This chain joins TRBV5-6 and TRBJ2-2, with 12 bases that match TRBD2. The CDR3 contains 17 residues. CDR1 SGHDT and CDR2 YYEEEE come from the germline V gene. The trim removed 3 bases at V and 5 bases at J, leaving 8 bases unmatched. The DNA of the CDR3 is TGTGCCAGCAGCTCCCGACTAGCGGGAGTTGGGACCGGGGAGCTGTTTTTT. Encoded protein: CASSSRLAGVGTGELFF.

J is TRBJ2-3 and V is TRBV5-5; maybe TRBD2 (6 bases). The CDR3 length is 16 residues. The germline V gene encodes CDR1 SGHKS and CDR2 YYEKEE (reference sequence). V dropped 1 base and J dropped 0 bases, with 12 bases sitting between them. CDR3 bases: TGTGCCAGCAGCTTGCGGACTATACTTAGCACAGATACGCAGTATTTT. It specifies CASSLRTILSTDTQYF.

The table lists this clone with a count of one. The chain joins TRBV2 to TRBJ1-2; 9 positions agree with TRBD1. Germline V lookup: CDR1 SNHLY, CDR2 FYNNEI. The CDR3 is 16 amino acids. V shed 8 bases, J shed 2 bases, and the junction held 12 bases outside the gene matches. CDR3 amino acids: CASPTVPGQGNYGYTF. Here the CDR3 DNA reads TGTGCCAGCCCGACCGTCCCGGGACAGGGAAACTATGGCTACACCTTC.

The J gene is TRBJ2-3, the V gene TRBV9; 7 nucleotides agree with TRBD2. Trimming at V came to 4 bases and at J to 0 bases, leaving 8 bases not matched to a gene. The CDR3 is 16 residues long. The germline gives CDR1 SGDLS, CDR2 YYNGEE. The CDR3: CASSPLSTSSTDTQYF. CDR3 bases: TGTGCCAGCAGCCCTCTTTCGACTAGCAGCACAGATACGCAGTATTTT.

The V and J genes are TRBV28 and TRBJ1-1; D remains unclear. Germline assignment: CDR1 MDHEN and CDR2 SYDVKM. This CDR3 region has 12 residues. V was shortened by 7 bases and J by 4 bases, with 10 bases between the two germline ends. CDR3 loop: CASTVLSTEAFF. As DNA, the CDR3 is TGTGCCAGCACCGTTTTGAGCACTGAAGCTTTCTTT. The entire variable domain, with the rest obtained from reference TRBV28 and TRBJ1-1, is as follows: DVKVTQSSRYLVKRTGEKVFLECVQDMDHENMFWYRQDPGLGLRLIYFSYDVKMKEKGDIPEGYSVSREKKERFSLILESASTNQTSMYLCASTVLSTEAFFGQGTRLTVV.

The gene calls are TRBV5-6 and TRBJ1-2, with D possibly TRBD1 on 5 matching bases. This CDR3 has 13 amino acids. The V end was cut by 2 bases, the J end by 8 bases, with 13 bases between. CDR1 SGHDT and CDR2 YYEEEE come from the germline V gene. The CDR3 nucleotides read TGTGCCAGCAGCTTTGCGACAGTTGAGGGCTACACCTTC. It encodes CASSFATVEGYTF.

V and J are TRBV18 and TRBJ2-3, with 7 bases that match TRBD1. The CDR3 totals 15 residues. Germline-derived CDR1 and CDR2 are KGHSH and LQKENI. V shed 3 bases, J shed 6 bases, and the junction held 9 bases outside the gene matches. The CDR3 reads CASSPSPGGGDTQYF. CDR3 nucleotide sequence: TGTGCCAGCTCACCTTCCCCAGGGGGTGGGGATACGCAGTATTTT. The variable domain in full, with the rest retrieved from reference TRBV18 and TRBJ2-3, is NAGVMQNPRHLVRRRGQEARLRCSPMKGHSHVYWYRQLPEEGLKFMVYLQKENIIDESGMPKERFSAEFPKEGPSILRIQQVVRGDSAAYFCASSPSPGGGDTQYFGPGTRLTVL.

The chain links TRBV15 to TRBJ1-5, with TRBD1 matching over 7 bases. The length of the CDR3 is 16 residues. In germline, CDR1 is LNHNV, CDR2 YYDKDF (reference sequence). Trimming cost V 0 bases and J 4 bases; bases outside gene matches: 6. CDR3 nucleotide sequence: TGTGCCACCAGCAGAGACCCGACAGGGACAAATCAGCCCCAGCATTTT. Protein product: CATSRDPTGTNQPQHF.

V gene TRBV29-1 combines with J gene TRBJ2-5, with 9 bases lining up with TRBD2. Germline assignment: CDR1 SQVTM and CDR2 ANQGSEA. The J segment lost 5 bases and the V segment lost 5 bases, leaving 9 bases of the junction unmatched. This CDR3 spans 14 amino acids. CDR3 region: CSVRAGGLGETQYF. The CDR3 DNA reads as TGCAGCGTTCGCGCGGGAGGGCTCGGGGAGACCCAGTACTTC.

The V and J genes are TRBV7-9 and TRBJ2-5; the D gene is possibly TRBD2 (6 bases). Germline V gene data show CDR1 as SEHNR and CDR2 as FQNEAQ (reference sequence). The CDR3 is made up of 14 amino acids. Trimming removed 5 bases from V and 4 bases from J, with 14 bases in between. The CDR3 bases are TGTGCCAGCAGCCCTAGGATGCGGGGAGAGACCCAGTACTTC. Its protein product is CASSPRMRGETQYF.

This chain links TRBV5-4 with TRBJ1-2; 10 bases are shared with TRBD1. Germline CDR1 is SGHNT and CDR2 is YYREEE (reference sequence). V gave up 4 bases and J gave up 2 bases; unmatched junction bases: 2. The CDR3 covers 14 residues. The CDR3 nucleotides read TGTGCCAGCAGCCGGACAGGGGGAAACTATGGCTACACCTTC. This codes for CASSRTGGNYGYTF. The entire variable domain, with the rest obtained from reference TRBV5-4 and TRBJ1-2, is as follows: ETGVTQSPTHLIKTRGQQVTLRCSSQSGHNTVSWYQQALGQGPQFIFQYYREEENGRGNFPPRFSGLQFPNYSSELNVNALELDDSALYLCASSRTGGNYGYTFGSGTRLTVV.

The CDR3 sequence is CATSTNSGNTIYF. CDR3 DNA: TGTGCCACCAGCACAAACTCTGGAAACACCATATATTTT. The chain couples TRBV15 to TRBJ1-3; D gene unclear. Trimming cost V 4 bases and J 0 bases, with 4 bases left between them. Germline assignment: CDR1 LNHNV and CDR2 YYDKDF (reference sequence). There are 13 residues in the CDR3.

J is TRBJ1-3 and V is TRBV18; tentative D call: TRBD1 (5 bases). V shed 3 bases and J shed 2 bases, with 8 bases lying between them. Germline V gives CDR1 KGHSH, CDR2 LQKENI. The CDR3 sequence is 14 residues long. CDR3 residues: CASSPETAGNTIYF. CDR3 coding DNA: TGTGCCAGCTCACCTGAGACAGCTGGAAACACCATATATTTT.

CDR3 nucleotides: TGTGCTAGTGGTTTGGGACTAGGTGGTGAGCAGTTCTTC. It translates to CASGLGLGGEQFF. V and J are TRBV12-5 and TRBJ2-1; maybe TRBD2 (6 bases). CDR3 length: 13 amino acids. Per germline, CDR1 LGHNT and CDR2 FRNRAP. Trimming stripped 1 base from V and 9 bases from J, with 10 bases between.

A single count supports this clone. The chain links TRBV6-1 to TRBJ2-1; 11 bases map to TRBD2. Trimming at V came to 4 bases and at J to 2 bases, leaving 16 bases not matched to a gene. The CDR3 contains 20 residues. CDR1 is MNHNS and CDR2 is SASEGT in the germline V gene. The CDR3 protein is CASSAHYSPLAGATYNEQFF. Here the CDR3 DNA reads TGTGCCAGCAGTGCCCACTATAGCCCACTAGCGGGGGCAACCTACAATGAGCAGTTCTTC.

The V call is TRBV5-1, the J call TRBJ2-2; 9 bases match TRBD2. This CDR3 region has 16 residues. Germline V CDR1 and CDR2: SGHRS, YFSETQ. After removal of 4 bases from V and 5 bases from J, the junction contained 9 bases not matched to a gene. The CDR3 reads CASSPHLAGRTGELFF. The CDR3 region has the DNA TGCGCCAGCAGCCCGCACCTAGCGGGGAGGACCGGGGAGCTGTTTTTT.

The chain joins TRBV2 to TRBJ2-3, with TRBD1 as a possible D gene (6 bases). Trimming shortened V by 5 bases and J by 0 bases, and 12 bases separated the two germline ends. The V gene's germline CDR1 is SNHLY and CDR2 FYNNEI. This CDR3 is 15 amino acids long. Here the CDR3 DNA reads TGTGCCAGCAGTTCAGACAGGAAGAGCACAGATACGCAGTATTTT. Its translation is CASSSDRKSTDTQYF.